This TCR beta chain is from a study of T cells after yellow fever vaccination. Study outcomes and limitations: Across the CD4 and CD8 compartments, a small share of clonotypes was present in both. Once the booster was given, most primary-vaccination clones reappeared, at approximately 97% for CD4 and 85% to 90% for CD8.

With 0 bases removed from V and 2 bases from J, the gap between germline ends came to 10 bases. The CDR3 totals 15 residues. The germline V gene has CDR1 SGDLS and CDR2 YYNGEE. 5'RACE template switching produced TCR cDNA carrying a universal primer site and UMIs. TCRdb reanalysed the 5' RACE reads using MiXCR and keeps one entry per CDR3 protein. The table includes about 240,000 distinct CDR3 sequences, more than 3.5% detected once. This clonotype was recorded many times. Its antigen is currently unknown. The chain employs TRBV9 and TRBJ2-3, with a weak D call TRBD2 (7 bases). This sequence was found in a man younger than 35 who received the YFV17D yellow fever vaccine. The source was PBMCs, collected 15 days after the yellow fever booster vaccination. The DNA for the CDR3 is TGTGCCAGCAGCGTAGGCGGGGGCACCACAGATACGCAGTATTTT. This codes for CASSVGGGTTDTQYF.